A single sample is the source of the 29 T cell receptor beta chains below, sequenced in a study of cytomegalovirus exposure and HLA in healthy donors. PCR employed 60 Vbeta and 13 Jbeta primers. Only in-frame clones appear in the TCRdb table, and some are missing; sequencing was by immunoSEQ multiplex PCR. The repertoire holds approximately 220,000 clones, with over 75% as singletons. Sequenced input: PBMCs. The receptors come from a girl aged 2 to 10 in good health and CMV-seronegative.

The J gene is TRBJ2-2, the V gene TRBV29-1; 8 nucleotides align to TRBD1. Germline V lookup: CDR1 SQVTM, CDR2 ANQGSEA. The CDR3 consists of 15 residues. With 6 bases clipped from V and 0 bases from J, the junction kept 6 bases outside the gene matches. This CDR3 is CSVRQGTTNTGELFF. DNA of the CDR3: TGCAGCGTAAGACAGGGGACCACGAACACCGGGGAGCTGTTTTTT.

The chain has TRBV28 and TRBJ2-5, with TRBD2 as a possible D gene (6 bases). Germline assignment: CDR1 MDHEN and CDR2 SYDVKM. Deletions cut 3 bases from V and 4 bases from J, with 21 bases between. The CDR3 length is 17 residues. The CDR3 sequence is CASSFFYRGKTGETQYF. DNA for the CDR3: TGTGCCAGCAGTTTCTTTTACCGGGGGAAAACGGGAGAGACCCAGTACTTC.

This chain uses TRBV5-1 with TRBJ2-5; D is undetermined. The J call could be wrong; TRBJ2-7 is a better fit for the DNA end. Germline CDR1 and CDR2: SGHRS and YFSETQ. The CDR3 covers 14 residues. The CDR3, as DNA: TGCGCCAGCAGACCCAGGTTAGGCCCCTACGAGCAGTACTTC. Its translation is CASRPRLGPYEQYF.

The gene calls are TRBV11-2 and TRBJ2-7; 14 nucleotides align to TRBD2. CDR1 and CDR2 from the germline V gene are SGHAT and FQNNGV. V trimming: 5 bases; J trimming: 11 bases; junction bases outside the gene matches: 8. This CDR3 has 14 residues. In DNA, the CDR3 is TGTGCCAGCAGCAAACCGACTAGCGGGAGGGAGGAGTACTTC. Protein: CASSKPTSGREEYF. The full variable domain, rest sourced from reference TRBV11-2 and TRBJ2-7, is EAGVAQSPRYKIIEKRQSVAFWCNPISGHATLYWYQQILGQGPKLLIQFQNNGVVDDSQLPKDRFSAERLKGVDSTLKIQPAKLEDSAVYLCASSKPTSGREEYFGPGTRLTVT.

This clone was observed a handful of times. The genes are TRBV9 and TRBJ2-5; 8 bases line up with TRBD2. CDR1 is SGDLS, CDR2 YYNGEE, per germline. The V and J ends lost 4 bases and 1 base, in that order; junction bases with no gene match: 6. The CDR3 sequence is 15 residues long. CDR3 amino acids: CASSSVAGTQETQYF. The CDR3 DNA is TGTGCCAGCAGCTCGGTAGCGGGGACCCAAGAGACCCAGTACTTC.

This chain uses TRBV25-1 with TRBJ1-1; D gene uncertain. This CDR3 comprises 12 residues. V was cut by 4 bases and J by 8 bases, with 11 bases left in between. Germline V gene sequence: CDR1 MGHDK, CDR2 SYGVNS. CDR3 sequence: CASSGSWREAFF. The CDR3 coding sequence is TGTGCCAGCAGTGGATCATGGCGGGAAGCTTTCTTT.

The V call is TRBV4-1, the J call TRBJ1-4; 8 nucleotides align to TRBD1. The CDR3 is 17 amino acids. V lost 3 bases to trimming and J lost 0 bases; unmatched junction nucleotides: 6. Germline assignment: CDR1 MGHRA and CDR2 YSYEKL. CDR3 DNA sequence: TGCGCCAGCAGCCAGATCGGGACAGGAGCAACTAATGAAAAACTGTTTTTT. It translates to CASSQIGTGATNEKLFF.

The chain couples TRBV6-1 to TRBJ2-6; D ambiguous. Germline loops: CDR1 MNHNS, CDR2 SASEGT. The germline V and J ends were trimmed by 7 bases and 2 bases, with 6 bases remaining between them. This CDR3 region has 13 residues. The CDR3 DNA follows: TGTGCCAGCAAGCAGGCTGGGGCCAACGTCCTGACTTTC. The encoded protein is CASKQAGANVLTF.

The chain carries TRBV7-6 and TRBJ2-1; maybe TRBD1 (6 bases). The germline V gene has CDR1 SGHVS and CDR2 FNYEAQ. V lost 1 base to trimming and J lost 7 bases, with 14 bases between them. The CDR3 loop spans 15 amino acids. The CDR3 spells CASSLDTGNPNEQFF. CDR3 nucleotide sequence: TGTGCCAGCAGCTTAGATACAGGGAACCCAAATGAGCAGTTCTTC.

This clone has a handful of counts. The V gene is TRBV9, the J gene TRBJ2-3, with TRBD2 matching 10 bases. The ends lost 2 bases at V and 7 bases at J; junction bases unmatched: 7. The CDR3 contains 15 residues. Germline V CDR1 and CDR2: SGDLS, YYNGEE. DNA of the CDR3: TGTGCCAGCAGCGTTTCTAGCGGGGGTACCTATACGCAGTATTTT. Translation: CASSVSSGGTYTQYF.

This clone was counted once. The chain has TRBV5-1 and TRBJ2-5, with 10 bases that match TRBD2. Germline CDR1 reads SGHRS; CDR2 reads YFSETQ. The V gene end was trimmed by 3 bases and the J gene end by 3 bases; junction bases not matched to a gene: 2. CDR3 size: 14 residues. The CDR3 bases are TGCGCCAGCAGCTCCCTAGCGGGAGAAGAGACCCAGTACTTC. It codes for CASSSLAGEETQYF.

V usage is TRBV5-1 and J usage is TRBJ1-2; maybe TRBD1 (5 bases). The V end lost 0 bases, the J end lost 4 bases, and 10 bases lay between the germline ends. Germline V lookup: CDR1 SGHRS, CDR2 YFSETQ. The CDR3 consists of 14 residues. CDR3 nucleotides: TGCGCCAGCAGCTTGGGACAGTTCCCCTATGGCTACACCTTC. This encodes CASSLGQFPYGYTF.

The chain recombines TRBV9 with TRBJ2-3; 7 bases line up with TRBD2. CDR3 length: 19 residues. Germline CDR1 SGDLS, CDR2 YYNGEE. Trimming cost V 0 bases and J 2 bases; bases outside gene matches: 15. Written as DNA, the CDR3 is TGTGCCAGCAGCGTAGACGGCGCGGGAGCTCGGGCACACACAGATACGCAGTATTTT. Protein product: CASSVDGAGARAHTDTQYF.

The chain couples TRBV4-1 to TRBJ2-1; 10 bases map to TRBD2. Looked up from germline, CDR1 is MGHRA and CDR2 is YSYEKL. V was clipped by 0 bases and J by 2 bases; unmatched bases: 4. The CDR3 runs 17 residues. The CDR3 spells CASSQDWSGGAYNEQFF. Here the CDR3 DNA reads TGCGCCAGCAGCCAAGATTGGAGCGGGGGGGCCTACAATGAGCAGTTCTTC.

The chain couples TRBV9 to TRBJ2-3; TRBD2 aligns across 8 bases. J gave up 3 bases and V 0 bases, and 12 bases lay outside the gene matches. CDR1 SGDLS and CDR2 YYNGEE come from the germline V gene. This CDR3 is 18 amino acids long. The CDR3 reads CASSVAVRGGRQTDTQYF. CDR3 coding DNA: TGTGCCAGCAGCGTAGCGGTTCGGGGGGGACGGCAGACAGATACGCAGTATTTT.

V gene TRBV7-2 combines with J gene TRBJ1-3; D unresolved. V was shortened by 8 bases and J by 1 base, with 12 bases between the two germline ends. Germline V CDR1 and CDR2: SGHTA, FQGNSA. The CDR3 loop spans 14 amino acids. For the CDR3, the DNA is TGTGCCAGCCTCGCCACTGCGTCTGGAAACACCATATATTTT. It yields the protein CASLATASGNTIYF. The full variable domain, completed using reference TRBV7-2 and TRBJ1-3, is GAGVSQSPSNKVTEKGKDVELRCDPISGHTALYWYRQSLGQGLEFLIYFQGNSAPDKSGLPSDRFSAERTGGSVSTLTIQRTQQEDSAVYLCASLATASGNTIYFGEGSWLTVV.

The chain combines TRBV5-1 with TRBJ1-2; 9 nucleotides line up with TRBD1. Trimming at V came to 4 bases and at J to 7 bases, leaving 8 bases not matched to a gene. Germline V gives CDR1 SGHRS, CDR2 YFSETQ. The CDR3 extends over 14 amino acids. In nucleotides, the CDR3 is TGCGCCAGCAGCGACGGACAGGGGATAGGTGGCTACACCTTC. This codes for CASSDGQGIGGYTF.

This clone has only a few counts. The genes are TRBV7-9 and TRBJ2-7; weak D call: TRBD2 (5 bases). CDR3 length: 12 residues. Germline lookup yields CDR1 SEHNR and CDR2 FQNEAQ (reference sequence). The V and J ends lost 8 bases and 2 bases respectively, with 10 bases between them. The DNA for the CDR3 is TGTGCCAGCGGGTCCGGGACCTACGAGCAGTACTTC. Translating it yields CASGSGTYEQYF.

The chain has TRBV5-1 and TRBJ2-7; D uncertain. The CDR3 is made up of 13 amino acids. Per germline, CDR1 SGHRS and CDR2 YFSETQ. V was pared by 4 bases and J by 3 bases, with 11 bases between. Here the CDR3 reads CASSGEALYEQYF. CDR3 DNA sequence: TGCGCCAGCAGCGGCGAGGCTCTCTACGAGCAGTACTTC. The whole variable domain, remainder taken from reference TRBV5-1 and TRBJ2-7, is KAGVTQTPRYLIKTRGQQVTLSCSPISGHRSVSWYQQTPGQGLQFLFEYFSETQRNKGNFPGRFSGRQFSNSRSEMNVSTLELGDSALYLCASSGEALYEQYFGPGTRLTVT.

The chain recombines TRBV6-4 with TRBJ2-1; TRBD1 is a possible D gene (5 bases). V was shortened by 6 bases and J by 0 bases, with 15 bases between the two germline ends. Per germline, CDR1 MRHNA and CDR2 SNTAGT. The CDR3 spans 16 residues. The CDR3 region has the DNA TGTGCCAGCAGAGAGTCGACAGATCGCTCCTACAATGAGCAGTTCTTC. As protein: CASRESTDRSYNEQFF.

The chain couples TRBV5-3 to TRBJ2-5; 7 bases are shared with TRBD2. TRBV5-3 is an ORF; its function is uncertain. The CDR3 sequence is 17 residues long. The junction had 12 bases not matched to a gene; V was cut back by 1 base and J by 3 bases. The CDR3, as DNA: TGTGCCAGAAGCTTGATAGTCGGGGCGGGAGATGAAGAGACCCAGTACTTC. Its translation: CARSLIVGAGDEETQYF.

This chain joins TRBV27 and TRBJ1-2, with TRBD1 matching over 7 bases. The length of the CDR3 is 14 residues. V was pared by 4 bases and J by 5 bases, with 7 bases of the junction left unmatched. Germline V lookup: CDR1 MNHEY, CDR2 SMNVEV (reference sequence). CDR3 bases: TGTGCCAGCAGTTCGATTCGGGACAGTTATGGCTACACCTTC. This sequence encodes CASSSIRDSYGYTF.

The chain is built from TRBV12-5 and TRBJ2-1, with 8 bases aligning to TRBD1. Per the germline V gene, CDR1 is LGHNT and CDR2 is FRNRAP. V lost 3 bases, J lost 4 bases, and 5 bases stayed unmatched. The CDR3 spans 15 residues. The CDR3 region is CASGFRDRLYNEQFF. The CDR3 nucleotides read TGTGCTAGTGGTTTCAGGGACAGGCTTTACAATGAGCAGTTCTTC.

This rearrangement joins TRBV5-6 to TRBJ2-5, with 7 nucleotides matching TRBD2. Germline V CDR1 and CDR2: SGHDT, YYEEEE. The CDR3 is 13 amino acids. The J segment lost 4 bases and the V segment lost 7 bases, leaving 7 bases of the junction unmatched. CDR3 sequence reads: CASSGGGRETQYF. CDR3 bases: TGTGCCAGCTCCGGGGGAGGGCGAGAGACCCAGTACTTC.

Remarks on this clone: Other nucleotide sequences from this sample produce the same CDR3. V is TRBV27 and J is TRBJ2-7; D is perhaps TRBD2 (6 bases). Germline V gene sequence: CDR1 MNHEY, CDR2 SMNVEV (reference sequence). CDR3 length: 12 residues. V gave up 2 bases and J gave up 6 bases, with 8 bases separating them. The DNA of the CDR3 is TGTGCCAGCAGTTTACCCGGGAGCGAGCAGTACTTC. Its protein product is CASSLPGSEQYF.

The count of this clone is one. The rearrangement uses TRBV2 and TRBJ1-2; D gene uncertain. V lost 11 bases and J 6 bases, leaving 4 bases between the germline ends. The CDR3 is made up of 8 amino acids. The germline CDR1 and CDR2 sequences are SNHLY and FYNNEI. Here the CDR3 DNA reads TGTGCCGCGGATGGCTACACCTTC. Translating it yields CAADGYTF. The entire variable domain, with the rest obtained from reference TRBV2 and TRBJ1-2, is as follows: EPEVTQTPSHQVTQMGQEVILRCVPISNHLYFYWYRQILGQKVEFLVSFYNNEISEKSEIFDDQFSVERPDGSNFTLKIRSTKLEDSAMYFCAADGYTFGSGTRLTVV.

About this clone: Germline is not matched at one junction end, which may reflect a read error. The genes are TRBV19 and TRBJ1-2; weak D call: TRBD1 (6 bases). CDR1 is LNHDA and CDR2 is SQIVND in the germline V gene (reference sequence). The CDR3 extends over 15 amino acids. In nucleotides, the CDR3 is TGTGCCAGTAGTACCCCAGGGGCCCCTAACTATGGCCACACCTTC. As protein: CASSTPGAPNYGHTF.

DNA of the CDR3: TGTGCCAGTAGTCTCCAGAGGGGGTATGGCTACACCTTC. Amino acids: CASSLQRGYGYTF. The chain is built from TRBV19 and TRBJ1-2, with D perhaps TRBD1 (6 bases). The CDR3 sequence is 13 residues long. The germline V and J ends were trimmed by 5 bases and 5 bases, with 12 bases remaining between them. Germline V lookup: CDR1 LNHDA, CDR2 SQIVND (reference sequence). Full variable domain (outside the CDR3, taken from reference TRBV19 and TRBJ1-2): DGGITQSPKYLFRKEGQNVTLSCEQNLNHDAMYWYRQDPGQGLRLIYYSQIVNDFQKGDIAEGYSVSREKKESFPLTVTSAQKNPTAFYLCASSLQRGYGYTFGSGTRLTVV.

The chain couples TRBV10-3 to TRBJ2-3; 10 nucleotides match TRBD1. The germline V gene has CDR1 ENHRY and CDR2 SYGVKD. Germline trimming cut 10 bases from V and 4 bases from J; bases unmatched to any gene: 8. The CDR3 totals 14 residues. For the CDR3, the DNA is TGTGCCACCTGGGACAGGGGCCCCCCAGATACGCAGTATTTT. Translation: CATWDRGPPDTQYF.